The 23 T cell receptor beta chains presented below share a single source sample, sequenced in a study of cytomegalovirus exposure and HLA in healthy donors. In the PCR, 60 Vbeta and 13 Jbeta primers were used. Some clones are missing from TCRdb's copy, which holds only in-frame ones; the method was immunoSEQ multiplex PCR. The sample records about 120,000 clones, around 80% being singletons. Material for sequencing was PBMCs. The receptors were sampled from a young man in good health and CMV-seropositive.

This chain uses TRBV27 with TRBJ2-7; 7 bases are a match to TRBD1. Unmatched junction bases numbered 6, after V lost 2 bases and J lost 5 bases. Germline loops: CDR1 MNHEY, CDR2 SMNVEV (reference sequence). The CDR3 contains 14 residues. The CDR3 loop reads CASSLRGGVDEQYF. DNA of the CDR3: TGTGCCAGCAGTTTACGAGGGGGCGTCGACGAGCAGTACTTC.

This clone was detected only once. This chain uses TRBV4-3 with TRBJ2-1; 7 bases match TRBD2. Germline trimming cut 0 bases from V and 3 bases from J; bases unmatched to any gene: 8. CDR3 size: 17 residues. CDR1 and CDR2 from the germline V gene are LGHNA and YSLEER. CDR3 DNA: TGCGCCAGCAGCCAAGAACTGGGACTACCCAGCTACAATGAGCAGTTCTTC. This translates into CASSQELGLPSYNEQFF.

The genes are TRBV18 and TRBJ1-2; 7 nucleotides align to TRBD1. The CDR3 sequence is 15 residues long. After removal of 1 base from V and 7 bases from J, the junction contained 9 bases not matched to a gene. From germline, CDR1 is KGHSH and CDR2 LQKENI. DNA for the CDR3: TGTGCCAGCTCACCACAGGGGGCAACGTCTCTTGGCTACACCTTC. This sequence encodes CASSPQGATSLGYTF.

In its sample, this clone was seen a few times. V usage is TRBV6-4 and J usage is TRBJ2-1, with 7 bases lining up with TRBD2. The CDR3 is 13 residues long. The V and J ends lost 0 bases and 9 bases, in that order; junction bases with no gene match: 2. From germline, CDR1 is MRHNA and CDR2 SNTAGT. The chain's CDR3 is CASSDSGEGEQFF. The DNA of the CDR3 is TGTGCCAGCAGTGACTCGGGGGAGGGTGAGCAGTTCTTC.

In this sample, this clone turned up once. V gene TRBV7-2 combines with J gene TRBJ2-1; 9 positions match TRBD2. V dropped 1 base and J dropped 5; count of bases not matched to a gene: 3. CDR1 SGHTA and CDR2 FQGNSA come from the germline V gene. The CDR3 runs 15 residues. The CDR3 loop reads CASSLDSGGHNEQFF. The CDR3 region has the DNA TGTGCCAGCAGCTTAGACAGCGGGGGGCACAATGAGCAGTTCTTC. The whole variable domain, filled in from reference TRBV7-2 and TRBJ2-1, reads GAGVSQSPSNKVTEKGKDVELRCDPISGHTALYWYRQSLGQGLEFLIYFQGNSAPDKSGLPSDRFSAERTGGSVSTLTIQRTQQEDSAVYLCASSLDSGGHNEQFFGPGTRLTVL.

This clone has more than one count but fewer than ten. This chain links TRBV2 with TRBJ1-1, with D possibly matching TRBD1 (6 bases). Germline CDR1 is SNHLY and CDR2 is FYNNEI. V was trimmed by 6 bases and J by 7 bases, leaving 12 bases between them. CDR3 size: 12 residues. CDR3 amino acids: CASRWQGIEAFF. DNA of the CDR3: TGTGCCAGCAGGTGGCAGGGGATTGAAGCTTTCTTT.

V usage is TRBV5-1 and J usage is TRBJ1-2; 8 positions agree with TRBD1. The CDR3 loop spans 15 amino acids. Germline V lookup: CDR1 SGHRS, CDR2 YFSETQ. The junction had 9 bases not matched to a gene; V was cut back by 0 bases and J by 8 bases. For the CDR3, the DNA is TGCGCCAGCAGCTTGGCAGGGACAGGCATCCGCGGCTACACCTTC. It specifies CASSLAGTGIRGYTF.

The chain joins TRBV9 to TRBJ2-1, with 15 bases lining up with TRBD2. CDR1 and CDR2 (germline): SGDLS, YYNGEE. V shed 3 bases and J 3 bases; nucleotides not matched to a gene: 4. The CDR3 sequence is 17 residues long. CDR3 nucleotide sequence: TGTGCCAGCAGCGACGGGACTAGCGGGAGGCGCTACAATGAGCAGTTCTTC. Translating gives CASSDGTSGRRYNEQFF.

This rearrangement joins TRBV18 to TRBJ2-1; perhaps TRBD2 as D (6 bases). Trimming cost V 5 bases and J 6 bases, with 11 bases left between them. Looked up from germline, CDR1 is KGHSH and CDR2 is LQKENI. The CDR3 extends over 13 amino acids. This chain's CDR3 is CASSTTRSNEQFF. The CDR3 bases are TGTGCCAGCTCAACGACTAGAAGCAATGAGCAGTTCTTC.

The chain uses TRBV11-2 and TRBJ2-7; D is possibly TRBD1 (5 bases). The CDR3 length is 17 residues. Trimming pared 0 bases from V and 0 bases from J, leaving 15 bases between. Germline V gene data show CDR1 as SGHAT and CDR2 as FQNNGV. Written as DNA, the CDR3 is TGTGCCAGCAGCTTAGATCTCACAGGTCTGATCTCCTACGAGCAGTACTTC. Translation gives CASSLDLTGLISYEQYF.

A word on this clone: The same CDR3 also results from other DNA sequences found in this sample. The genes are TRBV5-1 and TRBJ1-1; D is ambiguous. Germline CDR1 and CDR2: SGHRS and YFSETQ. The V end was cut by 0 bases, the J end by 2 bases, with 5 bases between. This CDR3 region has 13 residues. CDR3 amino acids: CASSLAGNTEAFF. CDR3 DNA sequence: TGCGCCAGCAGCTTGGCAGGCAACACTGAAGCTTTCTTT.

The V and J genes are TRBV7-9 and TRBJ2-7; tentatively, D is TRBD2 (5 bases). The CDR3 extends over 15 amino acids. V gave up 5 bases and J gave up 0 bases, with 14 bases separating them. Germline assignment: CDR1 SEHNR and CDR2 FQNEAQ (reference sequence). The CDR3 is CASSPGVGDSYEQYF. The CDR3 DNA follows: TGTGCCAGCAGCCCCGGGGTGGGTGACTCCTACGAGCAGTACTTC.

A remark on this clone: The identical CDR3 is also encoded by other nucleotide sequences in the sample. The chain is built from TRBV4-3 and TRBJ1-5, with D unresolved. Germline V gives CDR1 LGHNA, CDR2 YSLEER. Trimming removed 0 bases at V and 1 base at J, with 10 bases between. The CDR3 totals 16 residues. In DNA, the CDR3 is TGCGCCAGCAGCCAAGATCTTGGGAGGAGCAATCAGCCCCAGCATTTT. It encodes CASSQDLGRSNQPQHF.

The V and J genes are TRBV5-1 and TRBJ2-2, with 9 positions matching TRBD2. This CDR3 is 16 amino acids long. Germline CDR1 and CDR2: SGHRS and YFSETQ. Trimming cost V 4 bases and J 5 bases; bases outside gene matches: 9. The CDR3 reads CASSPSRSGRTGELFF. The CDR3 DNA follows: TGCGCCAGCAGCCCTTCCCGAAGCGGGAGGACCGGGGAGCTGTTTTTT.

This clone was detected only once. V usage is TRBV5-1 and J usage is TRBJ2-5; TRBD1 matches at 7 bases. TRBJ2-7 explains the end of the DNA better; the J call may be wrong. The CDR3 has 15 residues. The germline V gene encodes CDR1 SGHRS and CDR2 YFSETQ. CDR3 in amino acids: CASSLQTGITYEQYF. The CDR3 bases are TGCGCCAGCAGCTTGCAGACAGGGATCACCTACGAGCAGTACTTC.

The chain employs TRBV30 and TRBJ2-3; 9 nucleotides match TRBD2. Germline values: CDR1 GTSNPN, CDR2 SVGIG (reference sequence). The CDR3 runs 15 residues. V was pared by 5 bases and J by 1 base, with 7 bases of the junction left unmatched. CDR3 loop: CAWQTRTSGTDTQYF. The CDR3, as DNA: TGTGCCTGGCAGACTCGGACTAGCGGCACAGATACGCAGTATTTT.

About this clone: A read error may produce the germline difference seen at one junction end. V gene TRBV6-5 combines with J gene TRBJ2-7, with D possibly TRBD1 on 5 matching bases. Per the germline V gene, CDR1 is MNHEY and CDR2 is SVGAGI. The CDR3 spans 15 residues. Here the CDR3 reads CASSLDREPFYEQYF. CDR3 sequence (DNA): TGTGCCAGTAGTTTAGACAGAGAACCTTTCTACGAGCAGTACTTC.

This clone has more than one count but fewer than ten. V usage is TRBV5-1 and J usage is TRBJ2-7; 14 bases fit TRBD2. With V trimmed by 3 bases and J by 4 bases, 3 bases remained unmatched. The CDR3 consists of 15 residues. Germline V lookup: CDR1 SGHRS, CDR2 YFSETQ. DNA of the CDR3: TGCGCCAGCAGCTCGACTAGCGGGGGGGATTACGAGCAGTACTTC. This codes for CASSSTSGGDYEQYF.

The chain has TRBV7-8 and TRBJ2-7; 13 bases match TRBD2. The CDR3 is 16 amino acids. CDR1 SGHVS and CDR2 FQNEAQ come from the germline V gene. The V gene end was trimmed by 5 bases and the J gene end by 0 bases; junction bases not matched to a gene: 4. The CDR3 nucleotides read TGTGCCAGCAGCAGACGGACTAGCGGGAGCTCCTACGAGCAGTACTTC. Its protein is CASSRRTSGSSYEQYF.

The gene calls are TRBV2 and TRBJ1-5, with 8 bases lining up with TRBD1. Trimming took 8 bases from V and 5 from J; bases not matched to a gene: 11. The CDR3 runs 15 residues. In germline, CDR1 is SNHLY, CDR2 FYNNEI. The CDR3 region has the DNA TGTGCCAGCCGAAGGGACAGGAGACGCGATCAGCCCCAGCATTTT. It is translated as CASRRDRRRDQPQHF.

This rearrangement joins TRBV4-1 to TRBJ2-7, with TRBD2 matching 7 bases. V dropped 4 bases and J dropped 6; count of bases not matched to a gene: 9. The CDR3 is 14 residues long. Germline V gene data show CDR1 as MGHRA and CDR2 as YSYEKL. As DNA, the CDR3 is TGCGCCAGCAGCCGAACTAGCGCCCAGAGCGAGCAGTACTTC. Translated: CASSRTSAQSEQYF.

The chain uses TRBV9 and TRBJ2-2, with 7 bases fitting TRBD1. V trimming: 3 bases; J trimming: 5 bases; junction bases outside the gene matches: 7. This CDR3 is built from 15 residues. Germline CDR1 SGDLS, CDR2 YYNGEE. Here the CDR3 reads CASSATGVSTGELFF. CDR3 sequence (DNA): TGTGCCAGCAGCGCCACAGGGGTGTCGACCGGGGAGCTGTTTTTT.

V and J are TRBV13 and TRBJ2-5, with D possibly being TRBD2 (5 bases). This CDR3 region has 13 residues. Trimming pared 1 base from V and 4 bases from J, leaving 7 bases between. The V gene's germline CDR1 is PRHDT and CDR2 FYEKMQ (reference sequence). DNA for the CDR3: TGTGCCAGCAGCTTAGATACTAGAGAGACCCAGTACTTC. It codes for CASSLDTRETQYF.